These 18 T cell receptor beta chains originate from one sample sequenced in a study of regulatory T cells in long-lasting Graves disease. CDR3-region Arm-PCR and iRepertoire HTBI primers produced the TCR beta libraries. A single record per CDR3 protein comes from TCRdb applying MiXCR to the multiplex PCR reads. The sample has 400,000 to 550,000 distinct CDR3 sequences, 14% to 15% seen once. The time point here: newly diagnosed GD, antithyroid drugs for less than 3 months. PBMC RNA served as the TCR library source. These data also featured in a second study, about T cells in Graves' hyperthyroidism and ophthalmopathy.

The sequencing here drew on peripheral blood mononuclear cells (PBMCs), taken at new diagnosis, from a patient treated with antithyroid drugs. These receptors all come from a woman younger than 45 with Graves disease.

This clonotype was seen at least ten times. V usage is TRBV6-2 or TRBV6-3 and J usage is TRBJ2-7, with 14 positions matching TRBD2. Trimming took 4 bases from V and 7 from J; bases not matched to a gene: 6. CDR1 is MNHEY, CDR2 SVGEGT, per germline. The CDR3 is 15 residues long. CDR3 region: CASSSGTSGSKEQYF. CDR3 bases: TGTGCCAGCAGTTCAGGGACTAGCGGGAGTAAAGAGCAGTACTTC.

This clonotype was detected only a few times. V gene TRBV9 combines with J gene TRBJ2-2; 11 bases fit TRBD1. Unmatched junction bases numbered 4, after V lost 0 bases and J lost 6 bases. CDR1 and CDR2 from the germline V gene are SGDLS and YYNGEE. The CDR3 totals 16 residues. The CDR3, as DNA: TGTGCCAGCAGCGTAGCAGCGGGACAGGGGGCCGGGGAGCTGTTTTTT. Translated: CASSVAAGQGAGELFF.

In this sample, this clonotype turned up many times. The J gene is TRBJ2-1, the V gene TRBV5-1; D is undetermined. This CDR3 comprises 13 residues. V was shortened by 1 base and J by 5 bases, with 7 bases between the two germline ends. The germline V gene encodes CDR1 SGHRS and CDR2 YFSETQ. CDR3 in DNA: TGCGCCAGCAGCTTGAGGGTGGACAATGAGCAGTTCTTC. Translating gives CASSLRVDNEQFF. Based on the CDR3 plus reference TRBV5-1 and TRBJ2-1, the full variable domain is KAGVTQTPRYLIKTRGQQVTLSCSPISGHRSVSWYQQTPGQGLQFLFEYFSETQRNKGNFPGRFSGRQFSNSRSEMNVSTLELGDSALYLCASSLRVDNEQFFGPGTRLTVL.

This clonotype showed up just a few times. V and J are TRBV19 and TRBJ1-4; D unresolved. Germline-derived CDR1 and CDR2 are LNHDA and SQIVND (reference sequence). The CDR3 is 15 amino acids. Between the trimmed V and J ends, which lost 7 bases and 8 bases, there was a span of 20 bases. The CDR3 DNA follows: TGTGCCAGTAAGAACTCCCCCCTTTACACAGAAAAACTGTTTTTT. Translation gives CASKNSPLYTEKLFF.

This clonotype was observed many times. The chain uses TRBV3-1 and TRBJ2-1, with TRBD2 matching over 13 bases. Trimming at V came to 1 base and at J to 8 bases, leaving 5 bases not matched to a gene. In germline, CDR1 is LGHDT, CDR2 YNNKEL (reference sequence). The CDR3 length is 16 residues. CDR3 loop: CASSQGTSGSRDEQFF. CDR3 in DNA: TGTGCCAGCAGCCAAGGGACTAGCGGGAGCCGGGATGAGCAGTTCTTC.

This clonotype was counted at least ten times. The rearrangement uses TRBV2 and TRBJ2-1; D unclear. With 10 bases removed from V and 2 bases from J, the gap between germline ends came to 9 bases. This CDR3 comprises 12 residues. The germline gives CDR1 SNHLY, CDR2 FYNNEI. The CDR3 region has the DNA TGTGCCATCTTGGGCGCCTACAATGAGCAGTTCTTC. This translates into CAILGAYNEQFF.

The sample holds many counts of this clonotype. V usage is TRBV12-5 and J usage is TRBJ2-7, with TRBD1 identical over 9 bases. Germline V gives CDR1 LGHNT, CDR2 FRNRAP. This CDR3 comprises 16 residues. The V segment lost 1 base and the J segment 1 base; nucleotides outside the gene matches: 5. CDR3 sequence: CASGLAHGTGSYEQYF. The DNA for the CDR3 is TGTGCTAGTGGTTTGGCCCACGGGACAGGGTCCTACGAGCAGTACTTC.

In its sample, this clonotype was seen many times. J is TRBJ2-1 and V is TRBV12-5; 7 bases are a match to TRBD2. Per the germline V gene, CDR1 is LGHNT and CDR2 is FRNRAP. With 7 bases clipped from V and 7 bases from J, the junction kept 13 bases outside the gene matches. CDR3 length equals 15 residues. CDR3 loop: CASAPGWEGRNEQFF. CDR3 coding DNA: TGTGCTAGTGCCCCGGGTTGGGAGGGCCGAAATGAGCAGTTCTTC.

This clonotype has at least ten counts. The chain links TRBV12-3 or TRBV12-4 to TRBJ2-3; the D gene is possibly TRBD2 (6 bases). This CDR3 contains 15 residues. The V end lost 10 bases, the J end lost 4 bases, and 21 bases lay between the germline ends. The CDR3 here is CATLLYGGIADTQYF. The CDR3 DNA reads TGTGCCACCCTTCTCTACGGCGGGATCGCAGATACGCAGTATTTT.

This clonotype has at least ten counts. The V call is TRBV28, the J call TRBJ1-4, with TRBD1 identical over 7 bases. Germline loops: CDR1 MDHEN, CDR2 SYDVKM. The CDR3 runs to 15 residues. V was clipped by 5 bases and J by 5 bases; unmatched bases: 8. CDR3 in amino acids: CASSLSGTANEKLFF. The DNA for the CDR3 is TGTGCCAGCAGTCTTTCCGGGACAGCAAATGAAAAACTGTTTTTT.

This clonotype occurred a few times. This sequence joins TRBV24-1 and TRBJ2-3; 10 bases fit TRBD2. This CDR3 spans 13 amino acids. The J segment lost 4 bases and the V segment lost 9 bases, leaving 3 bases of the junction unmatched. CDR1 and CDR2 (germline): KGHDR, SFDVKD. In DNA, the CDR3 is TGTGCCACCGGACTAGCGGTTTCAGATACGCAGTATTTT. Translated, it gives CATGLAVSDTQYF.

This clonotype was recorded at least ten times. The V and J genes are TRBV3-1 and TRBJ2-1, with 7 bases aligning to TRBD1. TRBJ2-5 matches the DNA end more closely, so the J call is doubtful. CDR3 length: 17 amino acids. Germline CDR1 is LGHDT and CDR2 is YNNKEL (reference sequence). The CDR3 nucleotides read TGTGCCAGCAGCCAAGATCTAGTGAGGGGGCCGGCAAGGACCCAGTACTTC. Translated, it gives CASSQDLVRGPARTQYF.

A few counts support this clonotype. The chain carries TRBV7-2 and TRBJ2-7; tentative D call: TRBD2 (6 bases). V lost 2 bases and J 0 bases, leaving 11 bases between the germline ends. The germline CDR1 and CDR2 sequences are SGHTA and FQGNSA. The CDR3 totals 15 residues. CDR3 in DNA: TGTGCCAGCAGCTTAAGACCCGGGGGCTCCTACGAGCAGTACTTC. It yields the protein CASSLRPGGSYEQYF.

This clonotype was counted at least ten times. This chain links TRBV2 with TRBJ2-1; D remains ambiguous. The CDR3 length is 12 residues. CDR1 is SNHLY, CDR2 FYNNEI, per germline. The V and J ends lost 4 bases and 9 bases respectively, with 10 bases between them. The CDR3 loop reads CASSGSRSEQFF. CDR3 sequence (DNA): TGTGCCAGCAGTGGGTCTAGGAGTGAGCAGTTCTTC.

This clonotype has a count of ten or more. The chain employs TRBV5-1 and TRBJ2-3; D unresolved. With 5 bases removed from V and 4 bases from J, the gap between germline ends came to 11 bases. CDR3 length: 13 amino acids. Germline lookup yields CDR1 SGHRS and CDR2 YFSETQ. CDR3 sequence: CASRSGVADTQYF. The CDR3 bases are TGCGCCAGCAGGTCTGGGGTTGCAGATACGCAGTATTTT.

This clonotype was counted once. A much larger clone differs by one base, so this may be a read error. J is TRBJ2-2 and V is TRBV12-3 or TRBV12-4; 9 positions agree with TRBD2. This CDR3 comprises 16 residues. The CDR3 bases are TGTGCCAGCATACTTCCCAGCGGGAGGAACACCGGGGAGCCGTTTTTT. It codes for CASILPSGRNTGEPFF.

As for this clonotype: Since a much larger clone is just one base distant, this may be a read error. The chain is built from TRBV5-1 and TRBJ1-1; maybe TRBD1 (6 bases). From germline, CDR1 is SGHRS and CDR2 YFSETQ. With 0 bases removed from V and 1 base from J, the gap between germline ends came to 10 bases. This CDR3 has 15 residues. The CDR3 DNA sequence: TGCGCCAGCAGCTTGGTCGAGACAGGGAACACTGAAGCTTTCTTT. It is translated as CASSLVETGNTEAFF.

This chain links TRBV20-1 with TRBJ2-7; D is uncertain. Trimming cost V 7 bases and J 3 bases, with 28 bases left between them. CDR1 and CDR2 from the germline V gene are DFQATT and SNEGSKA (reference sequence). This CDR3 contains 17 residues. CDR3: CSVVGNGRDNPIYEQYF. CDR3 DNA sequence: TGCAGTGTAGTGGGAAACGGCCGAGATAACCCGATCTACGAGCAGTACTTC.